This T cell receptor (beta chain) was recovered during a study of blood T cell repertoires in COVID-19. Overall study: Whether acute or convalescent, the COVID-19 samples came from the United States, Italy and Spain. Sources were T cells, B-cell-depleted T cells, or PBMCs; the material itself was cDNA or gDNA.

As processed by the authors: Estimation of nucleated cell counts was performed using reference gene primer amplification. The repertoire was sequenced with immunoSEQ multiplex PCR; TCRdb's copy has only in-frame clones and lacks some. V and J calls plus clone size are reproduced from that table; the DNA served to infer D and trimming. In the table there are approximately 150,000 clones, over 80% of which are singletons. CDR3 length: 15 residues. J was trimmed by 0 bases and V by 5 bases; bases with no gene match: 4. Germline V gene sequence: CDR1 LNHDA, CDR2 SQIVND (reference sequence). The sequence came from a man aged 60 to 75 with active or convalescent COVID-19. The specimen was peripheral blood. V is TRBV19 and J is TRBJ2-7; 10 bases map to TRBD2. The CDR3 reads CASSRSSGSSYEQYF. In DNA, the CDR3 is TGTGCCAGTAGTCGATCTAGCGGGAGCTCCTACGAGCAGTACTTC.